This T cell receptor (beta chain) was retrieved from a study of cytomegalovirus exposure and HLA in healthy donors. Points from the study as a whole: A later analysis reportedly found fewer N-insertions in an Asian-associated ancestry cluster than the roughly 670-donor mean. The study flagged approximately 180 TCR beta chains as cytomegalovirus-associated. Most TCR sequences showed up rarely, but some public TCRs showed up in many donors.

The PCR employed 60 Vbeta primers together with 13 Jbeta primers. TCRdb's copy holds only in-frame clones and misses some; the assay was immunoSEQ multiplex PCR. The repertoire holds 120,000 or so clones, with over 80% as singletons. About this clone itself: Its antigen is not identified.

The clonotype originates from a man between 18 and 35 years old in good health and CMV-seropositive. The sample comprised PBMCs.

This CDR3 is CASSFQRGSYNEQFF. The CDR3 DNA sequence: TGCGCCAGCAGTTTTCAGCGGGGGAGTTACAATGAGCAGTTCTTC. The genes are TRBV5-1 and TRBJ2-1; 8 bases map to TRBD2. J gave up 4 bases and V 5 bases, and 8 bases lay outside the gene matches. The CDR3 totals 15 residues. Germline V gene data show CDR1 as SGHRS and CDR2 as YFSETQ.